Listed below are T cell receptor beta chains from one sample, sequenced in a study of CD8 T cells in ankylosing spondylitis. TCRdb reprocessed the 5' RACE reads via MiXCR and lists one record per CDR3 protein. The data contain about 420,000 distinct CDR3 sequences, under 25% of them seen just once; the ten biggest clones take up less than 20%. The sample was blood, either unsorted or a sorted T cell fraction (not recorded which). These receptors were obtained from a male donor with ankylosing spondylitis. Both conserved end residues are part of each CDR3. A D gene is named only where the DNA matches it firmly. Rows may omit the clone size; those that give it use once, few, many or a size class.

v_gene: TRBV7-8
abundance: -
j_gene: TRBJ1-4
d_gene: -
CDR3nt: TGTGCCAGCAGCCCCGTGCGGGGAGTAGAAAAACTGTTTTTT
CDR3aa: CASSPVRGVEKLFF

v_gene: TRBV19
abundance: -
j_gene: TRBJ1-1
d_gene: TRBD1
CDR3nt: TGTGCCAGTAGACCTTTCGGACAGGACACTGAAGCTTTCTTT
CDR3aa: CASRPFGQDTEAFF

v_gene: TRBV7-9
abundance: -
j_gene: TRBJ2-4
d_gene: -
CDR3nt: TGTGCCAGCAGCTTAGCGTGGGGAGAGAACGGTAAAAACATTCAGTACTTC
CDR3aa: CASSLAWGENGKNIQYF

v_gene: TRBV11-3
abundance: few
j_gene: TRBJ2-3
d_gene: TRBD2
CDR3nt: TGTGCCAGCAGCGTAAGCGGGAGGCCGGACACAGATACGCAGTATTTT
CDR3aa: CASSVSGRPDTDTQYF

v_gene: TRBV6-1
abundance: few
j_gene: TRBJ2-2
d_gene: -
CDR3nt: TGTGCCAGCAGGCCCCGACAGAGGAACACCGGGGAGCTGTTTTTT
CDR3aa: CASRPRQRNTGELFF

v_gene: TRBV19
abundance: few
j_gene: TRBJ2-6
d_gene: TRBD1
CDR3nt: TGTGCCAGTAGTATACGGACAGGGACCAGCTCTGGGGCCAACGTCCTGACTTTC
CDR3aa: CASSIRTGTSSGANVLTF

v_gene: TRBV5-1
abundance: few
j_gene: TRBJ2-1
d_gene: -
CDR3nt: TGCGCCAGCAGCTTACTAGGGGTTGTCAGTGGTGAGCAGTTCTTC
CDR3aa: CASSLLGVVSGEQFF

v_gene: TRBV12-3/TRBV12-4
abundance: few
j_gene: TRBJ2-1
d_gene: TRBD1
CDR3nt: TGTGCCAGCAGTCTGGGGGGACAGGGCCCCTACAATGAGCAGTTCTTC
CDR3aa: CASSLGGQGPYNEQFF

v_gene: TRBV28
abundance: few
j_gene: TRBJ2-3
d_gene: -
CDR3nt: TGTGCCAGCAAGTGGACTTATAGCACAGATACGCAGTATTTT
CDR3aa: CASKWTYSTDTQYF

v_gene: TRBV4-2
abundance: few
j_gene: TRBJ2-2
d_gene: TRBD2
CDR3nt: TGTGCCAGCAGCCAAGTGCTTCCGGGACTAGCTGGCACCGGGGAGCTGTTTTTT
CDR3aa: CASSQVLPGLAGTGELFF

v_gene: TRBV5-1
abundance: -
j_gene: TRBJ2-1
d_gene: -
CDR3nt: TGCGCCAGCAGCTCTTCACAGGGTTTTTCGAATGAGCAGTTCTTC
CDR3aa: CASSSSQGFSNEQFF

v_gene: TRBV15
abundance: -
j_gene: TRBJ2-1
d_gene: TRBD2
CDR3nt: TGTGCCACCAGCAGAGGGGGACTAGTGAGAGGCAATGAGCAGTTCTTC
CDR3aa: CATSRGGLVRGNEQFF

v_gene: TRBV29-1
abundance: -
j_gene: TRBJ1-1
d_gene: -
CDR3nt: TGCAGCGGGGTGACAGCCCCTGCGTGGATCCCTGAAGCTTTCTTT
CDR3aa: CSGVTAPAWIPEAFF

v_gene: TRBV4-3
abundance: -
j_gene: TRBJ2-7
d_gene: TRBD2
CDR3nt: TGCGCCAGCAGCCAAGAGCTAGCGGGCGCCTACGAGCAGTACTTC
CDR3aa: CASSQELAGAYEQYF

v_gene: TRBV20-1
abundance: few
j_gene: TRBJ2-3
d_gene: -
CDR3nt: TGCAGTGCTAGCATTAGGGGTAAAACAGATACGCAGTATTTT
CDR3aa: CSASIRGKTDTQYF

v_gene: TRBV6-1
abundance: -
j_gene: TRBJ2-7
d_gene: TRBD2
CDR3nt: TGTGCCAGCAGCCAACGACTAGCGGGAGGTGTCTACGAGCAGTACTTC
CDR3aa: CASSQRLAGGVYEQYF

v_gene: TRBV2
abundance: few
j_gene: TRBJ2-3
d_gene: TRBD2
CDR3nt: TGTGCCAGCGGGTTTAGCGGGAGTCCAGATACGCAGTATTTT
CDR3aa: CASGFSGSPDTQYF

v_gene: TRBV12-3/TRBV12-4
abundance: -
j_gene: TRBJ1-2
d_gene: -
CDR3nt: TGTGCCAGCAGCCGTGGTCGCGTCTATGGCTACACCTTC
CDR3aa: CASSRGRVYGYTF

v_gene: TRBV5-1
abundance: -
j_gene: TRBJ1-2
d_gene: -
CDR3nt: TGCGCCAGCAGCTTAGGAGAGACCTATGGCTACACCTTC
CDR3aa: CASSLGETYGYTF

v_gene: TRBV20-1
abundance: few
j_gene: TRBJ2-7
d_gene: -
CDR3nt: TGCAGTGCTAGAGACCCAGCAAGGAGCTCCTACGAGCAGTACTTC
CDR3aa: CSARDPARSSYEQYF

v_gene: TRBV20-1
abundance: few
j_gene: TRBJ2-5
d_gene: TRBD2
CDR3nt: TGCAGTGCTAGTAGGGCTAGCGGGAGTCCCCAAGAGACCCAGTACTTC
CDR3aa: CSASRASGSPQETQYF

v_gene: TRBV5-1
abundance: many
j_gene: TRBJ2-1
d_gene: -
CDR3nt: TGCGCCAGCACCACCAGGGATGAGCAGTTCTTC
CDR3aa: CASTTRDEQFF

v_gene: TRBV5-1
abundance: few
j_gene: TRBJ2-1
d_gene: -
CDR3nt: TGCGCCAGCAGCTTTTCCACGACCGGGGGCAATGAGCAGTTCTTC
CDR3aa: CASSFSTTGGNEQFF

v_gene: TRBV28
abundance: -
j_gene: TRBJ2-5
d_gene: -
CDR3nt: TGTGCCAGCAGTTTACGTCCACAAGAGACCCAGTACTTC
CDR3aa: CASSLRPQETQYF

v_gene: TRBV10-3
abundance: once
j_gene: TRBJ2-7
d_gene: -
CDR3nt: TGTGCCATCGGGGCTAAGGCTCTGGCGGGGTACGAGCAGTACTTC
CDR3aa: CAIGAKALAGYEQYF

v_gene: TRBV7-9
abundance: few
j_gene: TRBJ2-6
d_gene: -
CDR3nt: TGTGCCAGCAGCTCAGGGGTCTACTCTGGGGCCAACGTCCTGACTTTC
CDR3aa: CASSSGVYSGANVLTF

v_gene: TRBV5-1
abundance: few
j_gene: TRBJ2-1
d_gene: TRBD2
CDR3nt: TGCGCCAGCAGCTCGACTAGCGGGAGTAATGAGCAGTTCTTC
CDR3aa: CASSSTSGSNEQFF

v_gene: TRBV25-1
abundance: -
j_gene: TRBJ2-7
d_gene: -
CDR3nt: TGTGCCAGCAGTGACGCTTTGGGCGTATCCTACGAGCAGTACTTC
CDR3aa: CASSDALGVSYEQYF

v_gene: TRBV12-3/TRBV12-4
abundance: -
j_gene: TRBJ2-3
d_gene: -
CDR3nt: TGTGCCAGCACTATCAACACAGATACGCAGTATTTT
CDR3aa: CASTINTDTQYF

v_gene: TRBV4-1
abundance: -
j_gene: TRBJ2-7
d_gene: -
CDR3nt: TGCGCCAGCAGCCAAGTGAATATACTAGTAGCCGACGAGCAGTACTTC
CDR3aa: CASSQVNILVADEQYF

v_gene: TRBV2
abundance: few
j_gene: TRBJ2-3
d_gene: -
CDR3nt: TGTGCCAGCAGAGAAACCCCCACAGGGCGGGATACGCAGTATTTT
CDR3aa: CASRETPTGRDTQYF

v_gene: TRBV6-1
abundance: -
j_gene: TRBJ2-2
d_gene: -
CDR3nt: TGTGCCAGCAGCTCCGACACGGAGACCGGGGAGCTGTTTTTT
CDR3aa: CASSSDTETGELFF

v_gene: TRBV12-3/TRBV12-4
abundance: many
j_gene: TRBJ2-3
d_gene: -
CDR3nt: TGTGCCAGCAGTCGAGACAGGGAGGAAGATACGCAGTATTTT
CDR3aa: CASSRDREEDTQYF

v_gene: TRBV7-8
abundance: -
j_gene: TRBJ2-6
d_gene: -
CDR3nt: TGTGCCAGCAGCTTACGCAGTCTTTTCTCTGGGGCCAACGTCCTGACTTTC
CDR3aa: CASSLRSLFSGANVLTF

v_gene: TRBV6-1
abundance: many
j_gene: TRBJ1-5
d_gene: TRBD1
CDR3nt: TGTGCCAGCAGGGGACAGGCCAGTAATCAGCCCCAGCATTTT
CDR3aa: CASRGQASNQPQHF

v_gene: TRBV6-1
abundance: -
j_gene: TRBJ1-4
d_gene: TRBD1
CDR3nt: TGTGCCAGCAGGGAGGGGACAGGTGCAACTAATGAAAAACTGTTTTTT
CDR3aa: CASREGTGATNEKLFF

v_gene: TRBV5-1
abundance: -
j_gene: TRBJ1-1
d_gene: TRBD1
CDR3nt: TGCGCCAGCAGCCCAGGCGGACAGGCGAACACTGAAGCTTTCTTT
CDR3aa: CASSPGGQANTEAFF

v_gene: TRBV28
abundance: once
j_gene: TRBJ2-7
d_gene: TRBD2
CDR3nt: TGTGCCAGCAGTTGGCCGGGGGGGGGAGGAATTTACGAGCAGTACTTC
CDR3aa: CASSWPGGGGIYEQYF

v_gene: TRBV20-1
abundance: -
j_gene: TRBJ2-3
d_gene: TRBD2
CDR3nt: TGCAGTGCCTCAGCGGGAGGGTTGGATACGCAGTATTTT
CDR3aa: CSASAGGLDTQYF

v_gene: TRBV11-2
abundance: few
j_gene: TRBJ2-2
d_gene: -
CDR3nt: TGTGCCAGCAGCCGGGACTTTCCAGAGGGCGGGGAGCTGTTTTTT
CDR3aa: CASSRDFPEGGELFF

v_gene: TRBV11-3
abundance: -
j_gene: TRBJ2-1
d_gene: -
CDR3nt: TGTGCCAGCAGCACGCTTCGGAGCTCCTACAATGAGCAGTTCTTC
CDR3aa: CASSTLRSSYNEQFF

v_gene: TRBV5-4
abundance: -
j_gene: TRBJ2-7
d_gene: TRBD1
CDR3nt: TGTGCCAGCAGCTTCCTGACAGGGGGGCCCTACGAGCAGTACTTC
CDR3aa: CASSFLTGGPYEQYF

v_gene: TRBV21-1
abundance: -
j_gene: TRBJ2-3
d_gene: -
CDR3nt: TGTGCCAGCAGCACTGGGACTAGCGGGTTCACAGATACGCAGTATTTT
CDR3aa: CASSTGTSGFTDTQYF

v_gene: TRBV6-1
abundance: -
j_gene: TRBJ2-5
d_gene: -
CDR3nt: TGTGCCAGCAGGCACGACAGCCGCAGAGAGGAGACCCAGTACTTC
CDR3aa: CASRHDSRREETQYF

v_gene: TRBV7-2
abundance: -
j_gene: TRBJ2-3
d_gene: -
CDR3nt: TGTGCCAGCAGCTCCCGGGACTGGCGTGAGACGCAGTATTTT
CDR3aa: CASSSRDWRETQYF